Following are 16 T cell receptor beta chains from one sample sequenced in a study of blood T cells in healthy people across ages. A J-beta primer mix and a sample-barcoded 5' primer were used in a second PCR of about 6 to 12 cycles. From the 5' RACE reads, TCRdb called clonotypes with MiXCR, one entry per CDR3 protein. The repertoire includes about 760,000 distinct CDR3 sequences, more than 50% of them detected once, and more than 25% sits in the top ten. The sequenced sample was blood. The receptors were gathered from a middle-aged man in good health.

The chain links TRBV6-2 or TRBV6-3 to TRBJ2-5; 11 positions match TRBD2. V shed 2 bases, J shed 0 bases, and the junction held 14 bases outside the gene matches. Germline V gene sequence: CDR1 MNHEY, CDR2 SVGEGT. The CDR3 contains 20 residues. CDR3 loop: CASSYPKPTSGSRYQETQYF. DNA for the CDR3: TGTGCCAGCAGTTACCCCAAGCCAACTAGCGGGAGTAGGTACCAAGAGACCCAGTACTTC.

The chain couples TRBV12-5 to TRBJ2-1, with 11 bases lining up with TRBD2. Trimming removed 8 bases from V and 9 bases from J; junction bases left unmatched: 3. The CDR3 loop spans 12 amino acids. The germline V gene encodes CDR1 LGHNT and CDR2 FRNRAP. CDR3 sequence (DNA): TGTGCTAGTAATGGACTAGCGGGTGAGCAGTTCTTC. Its protein product is CASNGLAGEQFF.

This clonotype was seen only a few times. J is TRBJ2-7 and V is TRBV27, with 9 bases lining up with TRBD1. V gave up 8 bases and J gave up 6 bases; unmatched junction bases: 8. This CDR3 spans 13 amino acids. Germline loops: CDR1 MNHEY, CDR2 SMNVEV (reference sequence). CDR3 DNA sequence: TGTGCCAGCGCGGGACAGGGTCCGGGCGAGCAGTACTTC. This codes for CASAGQGPGEQYF.

The V gene is TRBV29-1, the J gene TRBJ2-3; D unclear. The CDR3 runs 11 residues. The germline V and J ends were trimmed by 6 bases and 7 bases, with 11 bases remaining between them. Germline values: CDR1 SQVTM, CDR2 ANQGSEA. The DNA of the CDR3 is TGCAGCGTCGATCAGAAAAATACGCAGTATTTT. Translated, it gives CSVDQKNTQYF.

Of note for this clonotype: Since a much larger clone is just one base distant, this may be a read error. This chain uses TRBV20-1 with TRBJ2-7; TRBD1 is a possible D gene (6 bases). Germline V gene data show CDR1 as DFQATT and CDR2 as SNEGSKA (reference sequence). The CDR3 covers 13 residues. Deletions cut 3 bases from V and 7 bases from J, with 16 bases between. CDR3 sequence reads: CSASIQGRNEQYF. The CDR3 nucleotides read TGCAGTGCTAGCATCCAGGGGCGGAATGAGCAGTACTTC.

This rearrangement joins TRBV6-5 to TRBJ2-1; D could derive from TRBD1 or TRBD2 (5 bases each). The CDR3 totals 16 residues. Germline V gene sequence: CDR1 MNHEY, CDR2 SVGAGI. Trimming removed 4 bases at V and 7 bases at J, with 20 bases between. The CDR3 loop reads CASSFVEGLGSNEQFF. The CDR3 DNA sequence: TGTGCCAGCAGTTTCGTTGAGGGGTTGGGGAGTAATGAGCAGTTCTTC.

This clonotype appeared a few times. The chain links TRBV7-2 to TRBJ2-5; 8 bases map to TRBD2. Gene TRBJ2-7 matches the end of the DNA better, so the J call may be wrong. The CDR3 length is 14 residues. CDR1 and CDR2 from the germline V gene are SGHTA and FQGNSA. The CDR3 DNA is TGTGCTTCGGGGTCGGGAGGGCCCGCTGGCGAGCAGTACTTC. Its translation: CASGSGGPAGEQYF.

The chain is built from TRBV10-3 and TRBJ1-6; a weak D match, TRBD1 (6 bases). This CDR3 region has 14 residues. V was cut by 10 bases and J by 1 base, with 11 bases left in between. Germline CDR1 is ENHRY and CDR2 is SYGVKD. The CDR3 DNA is TGTGCCACCGAGGGGGGATCCTATAATTCACCCCTCCACTTT. It specifies CATEGGSYNSPLHF.

The V and J genes are TRBV9 and TRBJ1-2, with TRBD1 as a possible D gene (6 bases). This CDR3 is 15 amino acids long. Trimming stripped 0 bases from V and 8 bases from J, with 17 bases between. CDR1 and CDR2 (germline): SGDLS, YYNGEE. This CDR3 is CASSVECQGQGGYTF. Written as DNA, the CDR3 is TGTGCCAGCAGCGTAGAGTGTCAGGGGCAGGGAGGCTACACCTTC.

This rearrangement joins TRBV4-3 to TRBJ2-1; 8 bases align to TRBD2. The CDR3 sequence is 16 residues long. V lost 0 bases to trimming and J lost 4 bases; unmatched junction nucleotides: 5. CDR1 is LGHNA, CDR2 YSLEER, per germline. CDR3 coding DNA: TGCGCCAGCAGCCAAGATAGAGCTAGCGGGTACAATGAGCAGTTCTTC. Protein sequence: CASSQDRASGYNEQFF.

The chain recombines TRBV28 with TRBJ1-5, with 11 bases that match TRBD1. This CDR3 comprises 14 residues. CDR1 MDHEN and CDR2 SYDVKM come from the germline V gene. The V segment lost 6 bases and the J segment 3 bases; nucleotides outside the gene matches: 1. The CDR3 protein is CASRGQGDNQPQHF. The CDR3 DNA follows: TGTGCCAGCAGGGGACAGGGGGACAATCAGCCCCAGCATTTT.

The V and J genes are TRBV10-2 and TRBJ1-5; TRBD1 is a possible D gene (6 bases). The germline V and J ends were trimmed by 8 bases and 3 bases, with 14 bases remaining between them. Germline loops: CDR1 WSHSY, CDR2 SAAADI. The CDR3 sequence is 14 residues long. Here the CDR3 DNA reads TGCGCCAGCGGCGGACAGTTATACAATCAGCCCCAGCATTTT. Residues: CASGGQLYNQPQHF.

The gene calls are TRBV7-2 and TRBJ1-4, with D uncertain. Germline CDR1 SGHTA, CDR2 FQGNSA. Trimming shortened V by 6 bases and J by 1 base, and 15 bases separated the two germline ends. This CDR3 has 16 residues. In nucleotides, the CDR3 is TGTGCCAGCAGTCATGCCCAGACACGAACTAATGAAAAACTGTTTTTT. This codes for CASSHAQTRTNEKLFF.

Turning to this clonotype: An end of the junction differs from the germline gene, which may be a read error. The V call is TRBV10-3, the J call TRBJ1-2, with D uncertain. In germline, CDR1 is ENHRY, CDR2 SYGVKD. The CDR3 runs to 15 residues. The CDR3 DNA is TGTGCCCCCGTCCCTCGCCACGAAAATAACTATGGCTACATCTTC. Translating gives CAPVPRHENNYGYIF.

As for this clonotype: This may come from a read error, since a much larger clone is one base off. The J gene is TRBJ2-1, the V gene TRBV7-2, with D uncertain. Germline loops: CDR1 SGHTA, CDR2 FQGNSA. The V end was cut by 5 bases, the J end by 7 bases, with 12 bases between. This CDR3 comprises 13 residues. The CDR3 DNA reads as TGTGCCAGCAGCGTAGAATTGGGTAATGAGCAGTTCTTC. Its translation is CASSVELGNEQFF.

This chain uses TRBV12-3 or TRBV12-4 with TRBJ2-3; D is unresolved. The CDR3 covers 13 residues. V gave up 7 bases and J gave up 1 base, with 9 bases separating them. CDR3 sequence: CASTEDGTDTQYF. The CDR3 nucleotides are TGTGCCAGCACCGAGGACGGCACAGATACGCAGTATTTT.